The rows below give T cell receptor beta chains drawn from one sample of a study of T cells in Graves' hyperthyroidism and ophthalmopathy. TCRdb recomputed calls from the multiplex PCR reads with MiXCR, one row per CDR3 protein. The sample has fewer than 650,000 distinct CDR3 sequences, approximately 15% seen once. Sequencing was done on a sample of blood. All receptors come from a young woman with Graves' hyperthyroidism that later progressed to Graves' ophthalmopathy. CDR3s include the opening cysteine and the closing phenylalanine or tryptophan. D genes are given only for firm matches. Not every row has a clone size; where given, it reads once, few, many or a size class.

>TRBJ1-1|TRBV24-1|few|NA
TGTGCCACCAGTGGACAGTACACTGAAGCTTTCTTT
CATSGQYTEAFF
>TRBJ2-7|TRBV12-3/TRBV12-4|many|NA
TGTGCCAGCAGTTTAGGGACTCTTCCCTACGAGCAGTACTTC
CASSLGTLPYEQYF
>TRBJ1-2|TRBV28|many|NA
TGTGCCAGCAGTTCATCCCTTAGGGAATCTCCCTTC
CASSSSLRESPF
>TRBJ2-1|TRBV11-2|many|TRBD2
TGTGCCAGCAGCTTCCTAGCGGGAGACCCCTACAATGAGCAGTTCTTC
CASSFLAGDPYNEQFF
>TRBJ1-1|TRBV5-1|many|NA
TGCGCCAGCGCCGCCGCTTCTATTGCCGTGAACACTGAAGCTTTCTTT
CASAAASIAVNTEAFF
>TRBJ2-7|TRBV30|NA|NA
TGTGCCTGGAAAATGCCCGGGAGCTCCTACGAGCAGTACTTC
CAWKMPGSSYEQYF
>TRBJ2-1|TRBV19|many|NA
TGTGCCAGTAGTACTAGGGAGATTTACAATGAGCAGTTCTTC
CASSTREIYNEQFF
>TRBJ2-5|TRBV7-8|NA|NA
TGTGCCAGCAGCTTTAGTCGTCTGGGGGAGGCCCAGTACTTC
CASSFSRLGEAQYF
>TRBJ2-2|TRBV12-3/TRBV12-4|many|NA
TGTGCCAGCAGTTTGGGGAGCGCATCCACCGGGGAGCTGTTTTTT
CASSLGSASTGELFF
>TRBJ2-5|TRBV20-1|many|TRBD2
TGCAGTGCTGGACTAGCGGGACCTCAAGAGACCCAGTACTTC
CSAGLAGPQETQYF
>TRBJ2-5|TRBV5-5|NA|NA
TGTGCCAGCAGCGAGGGACCCTATCTCCAAGAGACCCAGTACTTC
CASSEGPYLQETQYF
>TRBJ2-4|TRBV29-1|NA|TRBD1
TGCAGCACTCAGACAGGGGCTAAAAACATTCAGTACTTC
CSTQTGAKNIQYF
>TRBJ1-2|TRBV5-8|NA|NA
TGTGCCAGCAAAATGGACTCAGCTAACTATGGCTACACCTTC
CASKMDSANYGYTF
>TRBJ1-1|TRBV11-2|NA|TRBD1
TGTGCCAGCAGCTTAGAACCGGACAGGGGGGCTTTCTTT
CASSLEPDRGAFF
>TRBJ1-4|TRBV7-2|many|NA
TGTGCCAGCAGCTTAAGGTCAACTAATGAAAAACTGTTTTTT
CASSLRSTNEKLFF
>TRBJ1-5|TRBV6-1|few|NA
TGTGCCAGCAGTGACCCTTATAGCAATCAGCCCCAGCATTTT
CASSDPYSNQPQHF
>TRBJ1-2|TRBV11-2|NA|NA
TGTGCCAGCAGCTTCGACTTCGTTCGGGGGGTGAGCTATGGCTACACCTTC
CASSFDFVRGVSYGYTF
>TRBJ2-6|TRBV18|NA|NA
TGTGCCAGCTCATTCGGGGCTGGGGCCAACGTCCTGACTTTC
CASSFGAGANVLTF
>TRBJ1-1|TRBV3-1|many|NA
TGTGCCAGCAGCCAAGGACTCCTCGGCCCTTTCTTT
CASSQGLLGPFF
>TRBJ1-2|TRBV5-1|few|NA
TGCGCCAGCGCTGGAAACTATGGCTACACCTTC
CASAGNYGYTF
>TRBJ2-3|TRBV9|many|NA
TGTGCCAGCAGCGTAGATGGGGGGACATACACAGATACGCAGTATTTT
CASSVDGGTYTDTQYF
>TRBJ1-1|TRBV3-1|many|NA
TGTGCCAGCAGGAAACAGGGTGACACTGAAGCTTTCTTT
CASRKQGDTEAFF
>TRBJ1-2|TRBV6-1|many|NA
TGTGCCAGCAGTGAAAAGGGTTATGGCTACACCTTC
CASSEKGYGYTF
>TRBJ2-3|TRBV5-1|many|NA
TGCGCCAGCAGCCCCGACACAAATACGCAGTATTTT
CASSPDTNTQYF
>TRBJ1-5|TRBV27|many|NA
TGTGCCAGCAAGAAGCCAGGAGCTCATCAGCCCCAGCATTTT
CASKKPGAHQPQHF
>TRBJ2-1|TRBV19|many|TRBD2
TGTGCCAGTAGTATCCGACTAGCGGGGGCTACCTCCTACAATGAGCAGTTCTTC
CASSIRLAGATSYNEQFF
>TRBJ1-5|TRBV2|many|TRBD1
TGTGCCAGCAGTGAAGGGACAGGGGGAAAGAATCAGCCCCAGCATTTT
CASSEGTGGKNQPQHF
>TRBJ2-3|TRBV20-1|many|TRBD2
TGCAGTGCCCCGGACCCAACGGGAGGTGGAGATACGCAGTATTTT
CSAPDPTGGGDTQYF
>TRBJ2-7|TRBV6-2/TRBV6-3|many|NA
TGTGCCAGCAGTTACGTTCACGGGACCCCTAGGGGAGAGCAGTACTTC
CASSYVHGTPRGEQYF
>TRBJ1-1|TRBV28|many|NA
TGTGCCAGCAGTCCTTGGGTGAACACTGAAGCTTTCTTT
CASSPWVNTEAFF
>TRBJ2-7|TRBV20-1|NA|TRBD1
TGCAGTGCTAGAGACCGGGACAGCTCCTACGAGCAGTACTTC
CSARDRDSSYEQYF
>TRBJ1-5|TRBV10-1|NA|NA
TGCGCCCCCCTGAGGCAGACAATCTTTCAGCCCCAGCATTTT
CAPLRQTIFQPQHF
>TRBJ2-5|TRBV28|many|TRBD1
TGTGCCAGCAGTTTCATCAATTTGGGACAGCAAGAGACCCAGTACTTC
CASSFINLGQQETQYF
>TRBJ2-5|TRBV9|many|NA
TGTGCCAGCAGCGTAGAAGGGGCCTGGGAGACCCAGTACTTC
CASSVEGAWETQYF
>TRBJ2-1|TRBV6-1|few|TRBD1
TGTGCCAGCAGTAGACAGGGGGCCGATTACAATGAGCAGTTCTTC
CASSRQGADYNEQFF
>TRBJ2-1|TRBV3-1|many|TRBD2
TGTGCCAGCAGCCAACAGGGACTAGCGGCACCCTACAATGAGCAGTTCTTC
CASSQQGLAAPYNEQFF
>TRBJ1-3|TRBV2|many|NA
TGTGCCAGCAGTGAATACAGCGGGGCTGGAAACACCATATATTTT
CASSEYSGAGNTIYF
>TRBJ2-1|TRBV2|many|NA
TGTGCCAGCAGTGAACTCTTTTTGCGGGATACCTACAATGAGCAGTTCTTC
CASSELFLRDTYNEQFF
>TRBJ2-5|TRBV27|many|TRBD2
TGTGCCAGCAGTCACATAGGGACTAGCGGGACCAGACTGCAAGAGACCCAGTACTTC
CASSHIGTSGTRLQETQYF
>TRBJ1-5|TRBV19|many|NA
TGTGCCAGTAGTATTGAAGGCAATCAGCCCCAGCATTTT
CASSIEGNQPQHF
>TRBJ1-1|TRBV11-2|many|NA
TGTGCCAGCAGCTTGGGAGGGAGCGTTGAAGCTTTCTTT
CASSLGGSVEAFF
>TRBJ2-1|TRBV7-9|few|NA
TGTGCCAGCAGCTCGATTTGGACTACGGCGGAATACAATGAGCAGTTCTTC
CASSSIWTTAEYNEQFF
>TRBJ1-6|TRBV5-1|many|NA
TGCGCCAGCAGCCCGACGTCGAGGTCTGGTAATTCACCCCTCCACTTT
CASSPTSRSGNSPLHF
>TRBJ1-1|TRBV11-3|many|NA
TGTGCCAGCAGCTTAGTGAACGACCCTGAAGCTTTCTTT
CASSLVNDPEAFF
>TRBJ1-2|TRBV10-3|many|TRBD1
TGTGCCATCTCCGGGACAGGGGGCGCATATGGCTACACCTTC
CAISGTGGAYGYTF
>TRBJ1-1|TRBV20-1|NA|TRBD1
TGCAGTGCTAGATCAATAGGGGGCCAGGGCGCTGAAGCTTTCTTT
CSARSIGGQGAEAFF
>TRBJ2-5|TRBV18|few|NA
TGTGCCAGCTCACCACCCCGGTACCAAGAGACCCAGTACTTC
CASSPPRYQETQYF
>TRBJ2-1|TRBV4-2|few|TRBD2
TGTGCCAGCAGCCTGGAAGGGACTAGCGGGCACAATGAGCAGTTCTTC
CASSLEGTSGHNEQFF
>TRBJ1-4|TRBV19|many|NA
TGTGCCAGTACCGCGGGATGGAGTCCTGGATCAACTAATGAAAAACTGTTTTTT
CASTAGWSPGSTNEKLFF
>TRBJ1-5|TRBV7-9|NA|NA
TGTGCCAGCAGCTTCCAAACAGGGAACAATCAGCCCCAGCATTTT
CASSFQTGNNQPQHF
>TRBJ2-7|TRBV3-1|NA|NA
TGTGCCAGCAGCCTCTCCGCCTCAGGAGGCTACGAGCAGTACTTC
CASSLSASGGYEQYF
>TRBJ1-1|TRBV29-1|few|NA
TGCAGCGTTGAACAGGGTCGAGAAACTGAAGCTTTCTTT
CSVEQGRETEAFF
>TRBJ1-2|TRBV6-2/TRBV6-3|many|TRBD1
TGTGCCAGCAGAGAGACAGGGGGAAGGGACTATGGCTACACCTTC
CASRETGGRDYGYTF
>TRBJ1-2|TRBV5-1|once|TRBD1
TGCGCCAGCAGCTTGGGGGACAGGGGCCCCTCTAACTATGGCTACGCCTTC
CASSLGDRGPSNYGYAF
>TRBJ1-1|TRBV12-3/TRBV12-4|many|NA
TGTGCCAGCAGGAACAAGCGGGGAGCTGAAGCTTTCTTT
CASRNKRGAEAFF